The source of this T cell receptor (beta chain) is a study of blood T cell repertoires in COVID-19. The V gene's germline CDR1 is LGHDT and CDR2 YNNKEL (reference sequence). CDR3 length: 15 amino acids. J was trimmed by 5 bases and V by 3 bases; bases with no gene match: 6. Generated by immunoSEQ multiplex PCR, the TCRdb table keeps only in-frame clones and is missing some. The table lists about 200,000 clones, 86% of them singletons. This clone has just one count. The sequence was obtained from a woman in her twenties or thirties who had been exposed to COVID-19. The sample consisted of PBMCs or T cells enriched from blood (not recorded which). This chain links TRBV3-1 (or the pseudogene TRBV3-2) with TRBJ2-7; 11 nucleotides align to TRBD1. CDR3 residues: CASSQGTGGGNEQYF. Here the CDR3 DNA reads TGTGCCAGCAGCCAGGGGACAGGGGGGGGAAACGAGCAGTACTTC.